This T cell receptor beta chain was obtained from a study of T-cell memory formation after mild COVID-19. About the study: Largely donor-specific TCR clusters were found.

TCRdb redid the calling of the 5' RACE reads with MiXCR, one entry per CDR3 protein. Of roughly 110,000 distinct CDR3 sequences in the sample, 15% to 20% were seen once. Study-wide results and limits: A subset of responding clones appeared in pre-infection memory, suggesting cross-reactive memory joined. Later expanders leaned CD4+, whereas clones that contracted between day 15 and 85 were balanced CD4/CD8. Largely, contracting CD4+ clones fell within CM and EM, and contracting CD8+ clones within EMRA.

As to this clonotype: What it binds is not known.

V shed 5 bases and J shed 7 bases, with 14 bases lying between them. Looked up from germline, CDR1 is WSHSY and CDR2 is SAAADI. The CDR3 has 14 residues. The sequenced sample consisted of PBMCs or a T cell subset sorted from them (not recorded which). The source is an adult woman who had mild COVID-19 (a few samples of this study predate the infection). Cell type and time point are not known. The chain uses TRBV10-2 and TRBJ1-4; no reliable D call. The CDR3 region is CASSFGVLGEKLFF. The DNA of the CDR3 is TGCGCCAGCAGTTTCGGGGTCCTAGGTGAAAAACTGTTTTTT.